The 32 T cell receptor beta chains below come from one sample, sequenced in a study of long-term antiretroviral therapy in people with HIV. The assay, immunoSEQ v3.0, was run at survey level. TCRdb's table, derived via immunoSEQ multiplex PCR, lists solely in-frame clones and lacks some. The sample holds roughly 16,000 clones; approximately 84% are singletons and the top ten take over 4.5%. The sample in question was unsorted PBMCs, obtained 0.5 years after starting antiretroviral therapy. All receptors derive from a woman in her 40s with HIV.

J is TRBJ2-3 and V is TRBV28, with D tentatively TRBD2 (6 bases). The CDR3 covers 17 residues. CDR1 MDHEN and CDR2 SYDVKM come from the germline V gene. Trimming took 2 bases from V and 5 from J, leaving 20 bases between them. As DNA, the CDR3 is TGTGCCAGCAGTTTAAATATAGGCACGGACTATGAAGATACGCAGTATTTT. Its translation is CASSLNIGTDYEDTQYF.

The V and J genes are TRBV5-1 and TRBJ2-5, with D tentatively TRBD1 (6 bases). Germline lookup yields CDR1 SGHRS and CDR2 YFSETQ. This CDR3 comprises 15 residues. V lost 1 base, J lost 5 bases, and 15 bases lay in between. As DNA, the CDR3 is TGCGCCAGCAGCTTGTTGACAGGCATGTTGGAGACCCAGTACTTC. Encoded protein: CASSLLTGMLETQYF.

This chain uses TRBV5-1 with TRBJ2-5; D unclear. There are 15 residues in the CDR3. The V end was cut by 0 bases, the J end by 2 bases, with 11 bases between. Germline-derived CDR1 and CDR2 are SGHRS and YFSETQ. CDR3 nucleotide sequence: TGCGCCAGCAGCTTGGTGCCTGGAGCACAAGAGACCCAGTACTTC. It yields the protein CASSLVPGAQETQYF.

The chain joins TRBV9 to TRBJ2-7; the D gene is possibly TRBD1 (9 bases). Trimming shortened V by 5 bases and J by 1 base, and 16 bases separated the two germline ends. CDR3 length: 15 amino acids. Germline lookup yields CDR1 SGDLS and CDR2 YYNGEE. Here the CDR3 reads CASSRGGTGSYEQYF. The DNA for the CDR3 is TGTGCCAGCAGTCGGGGGGGGACAGGGTCCTACGAGCAGTACTTC.

The V call is TRBV5-1, the J call TRBJ2-1; the D is unclear. Trimming shortened V by 0 bases and J by 2 bases, and 9 bases separated the two germline ends. This CDR3 contains 15 residues. Germline V gene sequence: CDR1 SGHRS, CDR2 YFSETQ. CDR3 nucleotides: TGCGCCAGCAGCTTGGTGCAGGAACCCTACAATGAGCAGTTCTTC. This gives the protein CASSLVQEPYNEQFF.

This chain connects TRBV5-4 to TRBJ1-3, with D unclear. The V gene's germline CDR1 is SGHNT and CDR2 YYREEE (reference sequence). The CDR3 is made up of 16 amino acids. V gave up 0 bases and J gave up 2 bases, with 12 bases separating them. The CDR3 DNA follows: TGTGCCAGCAGCTTGGCGGGGTTCCCAACTGGAAACACCATATATTTT. Its translation: CASSLAGFPTGNTIYF.

The V call is TRBV7-9, the J call TRBJ2-3, with D possibly matching TRBD2 (5 bases). Trimming pared 3 bases from V and 0 bases from J, leaving 10 bases between. CDR3 length: 15 residues. Germline V gene lookup returns CDR1 SEHNR and CDR2 FQNEAQ (reference sequence). CDR3 coding DNA: TGTGCCAGCAGCTTCGGACTGGTTAGCACAGATACGCAGTATTTT. The encoded protein is CASSFGLVSTDTQYF.

This rearrangement joins TRBV4-1 to TRBJ1-2; D perhaps matches TRBD1 (5 bases). V was trimmed by 0 bases and J by 6 bases, leaving 11 bases between them. Germline CDR1 is MGHRA and CDR2 is YSYEKL. The CDR3 spans 14 residues. CDR3 coding DNA: TGCGCCAGCAGCCAAGATCGGGGGGGGAATGGCTACACCTTC. It codes for CASSQDRGGNGYTF.

This clone was observed a few times. J is TRBJ2-7 and V is TRBV29-1, with D perhaps TRBD1 (6 bases). This CDR3 contains 14 residues. Germline V CDR1 and CDR2: SQVTM, ANQGSEA. The V end lost 3 bases, the J end lost 2 bases, and 14 bases lay between the germline ends. The CDR3 DNA reads TGCAGCGTTGAGGGGGACAACAGACCCTACGAGCAGTACTTC. Residues: CSVEGDNRPYEQYF.

The chain joins TRBV5-1 to TRBJ2-5; D unresolved. V was trimmed by 0 bases and J by 0 bases, leaving 6 bases between them. Germline loops: CDR1 SGHRS, CDR2 YFSETQ. The CDR3 is 14 amino acids. Here the CDR3 DNA reads TGCGCCAGCAGCTTGGACCCTAACCAAGAGACCCAGTACTTC. Amino acid sequence: CASSLDPNQETQYF.

This chain links TRBV13 with TRBJ2-7, with a weak D call TRBD2 (5 bases). CDR1 is PRHDT, CDR2 FYEKMQ, per germline (reference sequence). The V end was cut by 3 bases, the J end by 2 bases, with 14 bases between. This CDR3 region has 15 residues. CDR3 residues: CASSFEGGGAYEQYF. As DNA, the CDR3 is TGTGCCAGCAGCTTTGAGGGTGGCGGAGCCTACGAGCAGTACTTC.

J is TRBJ2-3 and V is TRBV6-5; D not certain. The CDR3 runs 11 residues. The V gene lost 8 bases and the J gene lost 7 bases, with 10 bases spanning the gap. Per germline, CDR1 MNHEY and CDR2 SVGAGI. As DNA, the CDR3 is TGTGCCAGCCAATATGGGTATACGCAGTATTTT. Encoded protein: CASQYGYTQYF.

The rearrangement uses TRBV7-2 and TRBJ2-5, with 9 nucleotides matching TRBD1. CDR3 size: 16 residues. Germline V gives CDR1 SGHTA, CDR2 FQGNSA. Trimming removed 5 bases from V and 5 bases from J; junction bases left unmatched: 12. The chain's CDR3 is CASSPMTGGVGETQYF. The CDR3 nucleotides read TGTGCCAGCAGCCCAATGACAGGGGGGGTAGGGGAGACCCAGTACTTC.

J is TRBJ2-5 and V is TRBV5-1; 8 bases map to TRBD1. Trimming took 4 bases from V and 5 from J; bases not matched to a gene: 16. This CDR3 contains 17 residues. Germline V gives CDR1 SGHRS, CDR2 YFSETQ. As DNA, the CDR3 is TGCGCCAGCAGCCCAGGGGGCGGGAAAGCTTACGTGGAGACCCAGTACTTC. Protein product: CASSPGGGKAYVETQYF.

The chain employs TRBV6-5 and TRBJ1-4, with D uncertain. Germline-derived CDR1 and CDR2 are MNHEY and SVGAGI. The CDR3 totals 14 residues. V lost 2 bases, J lost 5 bases, and 9 bases lay in between. The CDR3 protein is CASSYGQTNEKLFF. The DNA for the CDR3 is TGTGCCAGCAGTTACGGTCAGACGAATGAAAAACTGTTTTTT.

The J gene is TRBJ2-7, the V gene TRBV5-1; 11 bases match TRBD2. This CDR3 spans 17 amino acids. V gave up 2 bases and J gave up 2 bases; unmatched junction bases: 9. The V gene's germline CDR1 is SGHRS and CDR2 YFSETQ. CDR3 amino acids: CASSFGYGTSGPYEQYF. The CDR3 bases are TGCGCCAGCAGCTTCGGTTATGGGACTAGCGGCCCCTACGAGCAGTACTTC.

The V and J genes are TRBV4-1 and TRBJ2-7, with 7 bases fitting TRBD1. The CDR3 sequence is 15 residues long. V shed 3 bases, J shed 2 bases, and the junction held 7 bases outside the gene matches. Germline CDR1 reads MGHRA; CDR2 reads YSYEKL. The CDR3 spells CASSQVFTGAYEQYF. The CDR3 DNA sequence: TGCGCCAGCAGCCAGGTTTTTACAGGGGCCTACGAGCAGTACTTC.

The chain has TRBV2 and TRBJ1-5; 7 bases match TRBD1. Germline values: CDR1 SNHLY, CDR2 FYNNEI. The length of the CDR3 is 15 residues. V lost 4 bases to trimming and J lost 0 bases; unmatched junction nucleotides: 3. The CDR3 DNA reads TGTGCCAGCAGTGCACAGGGGACTAGCAATCAGCCCCAGCATTTT. The encoded protein is CASSAQGTSNQPQHF. Supplemented by reference TRBV2 and TRBJ1-5, the full variable domain reads EPEVTQTPSHQVTQMGQEVILRCVPISNHLYFYWYRQILGQKVEFLVSFYNNEISEKSEIFDDQFSVERPDGSNFTLKIRSTKLEDSAMYFCASSAQGTSNQPQHFGDGTRLSIL.

J is TRBJ1-2 and V is TRBV10-3, with D perhaps matching TRBD1 (5 bases). Trimming removed 3 bases from V and 6 bases from J, with 8 bases in between. This CDR3 region has 12 residues. The germline V gene encodes CDR1 ENHRY and CDR2 SYGVKD. The DNA of the CDR3 is TGTGCCATCAGTGACCTGGGGGATGGCTACACCTTC. This gives the protein CAISDLGDGYTF.

This rearrangement joins TRBV21-1 to TRBJ2-5. TRBV21-1 represents a pseudogene. This CDR3 spans 15 amino acids. This CDR3 is CASRQRGRVKETQYF. CDR3 nucleotides: TGTGCCAGCAGACAACGGGGCAGGGTGAAGGAGACCCAGTACTTC.

The chain joins TRBV4-1 to TRBJ1-4; D may be TRBD1 (6 bases). Trimming shortened V by 4 bases and J by 0 bases, and 6 bases separated the two germline ends. The CDR3 runs to 14 residues. The V gene's germline CDR1 is MGHRA and CDR2 YSYEKL. In nucleotides, the CDR3 is TGCGCCAGCAGCCGACAGGCAACTAATGAAAAACTGTTTTTT. Its protein is CASSRQATNEKLFF.

The V call is TRBV7-9, the J call TRBJ2-1; 8 bases are a match to TRBD2. V shed 6 bases, J shed 0 bases, and the junction held 1 base outside the gene matches. CDR1 is SEHNR and CDR2 is FQNEAQ in the germline V gene (reference sequence). This CDR3 is built from 14 residues. The CDR3 here is CASRSGSSYNEQFF. CDR3 bases: TGTGCCAGCAGGAGCGGGAGCTCCTACAATGAGCAGTTCTTC.

The rearrangement uses TRBV5-5 and TRBJ2-7, with D hard to call. This CDR3 has 12 residues. Trimming stripped 4 bases from V and 2 bases from J, with 7 bases between. Germline V gene sequence: CDR1 SGHKS, CDR2 YYEKEE (reference sequence). CDR3 DNA sequence: TGTGCCAGCAGCACGGACCCCTACGAGCAGTACTTC. Amino acid sequence: CASSTDPYEQYF.

This clone was detected a few times. The CDR3 DNA reads as TGTGCCAGCAGAACCGGGACTAGCGTCAATGAGCAGTTCTTC. Amino acid sequence: CASRTGTSVNEQFF. The chain uses TRBV6-1 and TRBJ2-1; 10 bases fit TRBD2. The V gene's germline CDR1 is MNHNS and CDR2 SASEGT. This CDR3 contains 14 residues. J was trimmed by 6 bases and V by 6 bases; bases with no gene match: 5.

By sample fraction, this clone is medium-sized. The rearrangement uses TRBV2 and TRBJ2-7; D is unresolved. The CDR3 runs 14 residues. Trimming left V 7 bases short and J 5 bases short, with 18 bases between. Germline V gene lookup returns CDR1 SNHLY and CDR2 FYNNEI. The CDR3 nucleotides are TGTGCCAGCAACTCCCCTGGAGAGTTCCACGAGCAGTACTTC. Translating gives CASNSPGEFHEQYF.

The V gene is TRBV28, the J gene TRBJ1-2; D may be TRBD1 (6 bases). V lost 1 base and J lost 5, with 14 bases in between. Germline CDR1 and CDR2: MDHEN and SYDVKM. The CDR3 is 15 residues long. DNA for the CDR3: TGTGCCAGCAGTTTATCGGCAGGGGCCCTATATGGCTACACCTTC. Translating gives CASSLSAGALYGYTF.

This sequence joins TRBV19 and TRBJ2-2; 9 bases are shared with TRBD1. This CDR3 comprises 18 residues. Germline V lookup: CDR1 LNHDA, CDR2 SQIVND (reference sequence). J was trimmed by 2 bases and V by 10 bases; bases with no gene match: 17. The CDR3 DNA is TGTGCCACCCCGGTACAGGGGGCGTTAGGACACAACACCGGGGAGCTGTTTTTT. This codes for CATPVQGALGHNTGELFF.

This clone was seen more than once but under ten times. The J gene is TRBJ1-2, the V gene TRBV10-3; tentatively, D is TRBD1 (6 bases). Per germline, CDR1 ENHRY and CDR2 SYGVKD. V lost 0 bases, J lost 8 bases, and 10 bases lay in between. There are 13 residues in the CDR3. The CDR3 DNA reads as TGTGCCATCAGTGAGTCGACAGGTGAAGGCTACACCTTC. It yields the protein CAISESTGEGYTF.

Written as DNA, the CDR3 is TGCGCCAGCAGCCATATACAGGGGGTTGGAGGAGAGACCCAGTACTTC. As protein: CASSHIQGVGGETQYF. The chain uses TRBV4-3 and TRBJ2-5, with 8 bases matching TRBD1. The V segment lost 3 bases and the J segment 4 bases; nucleotides outside the gene matches: 10. CDR1 is LGHNA and CDR2 is YSLEER in the germline V gene. The CDR3 runs to 16 residues.

This chain joins TRBV7-3 and TRBJ1-1, with D possibly matching TRBD1 (5 bases). In germline, CDR1 is SGHTA, CDR2 FQGTGA. The CDR3 spans 14 residues. Trimming removed 5 bases from V and 4 bases from J, with 14 bases in between. Here the CDR3 reads CASSPSGGGTEAFF. In DNA, the CDR3 is TGTGCCAGCAGCCCTTCGGGGGGGGGCACTGAAGCTTTCTTT. Variable domain in full (rest from reference TRBV7-3 and TRBJ1-1): GAGVSQTPSNKVTEKGKYVELRCDPISGHTALYWYRQSLGQGPEFLIYFQGTGAADDSGLPNDRFFAVRPEGSVSTLKIQRTERGDSAVYLCASSPSGGGTEAFFGQGTRLTVV.

The CDR3 sequence is CSARDNTEAFF. The CDR3, as DNA: TGCAGCGCCCGCGATAACACTGAAGCTTTCTTT. This chain connects TRBV29-1 to TRBJ1-1, with D unclear. CDR3 length equals 11 residues. The germline V and J ends were trimmed by 7 bases and 2 bases, with 8 bases remaining between them. The germline V gene has CDR1 SQVTM and CDR2 ANQGSEA.

The count of this clone is one. This chain uses TRBV19 with TRBJ2-7, with TRBD2 identical over 11 bases. V lost 2 bases and J lost 4; bases outside the gene matches: 1. Germline V gene data show CDR1 as LNHDA and CDR2 as SQIVND (reference sequence). The CDR3 contains 14 residues. For the CDR3, the DNA is TGTGCCAGTAGTATAACTAGCGGGAGTTACGAGCAGTACTTC. It yields the protein CASSITSGSYEQYF.